The sequence of this T cell receptor (beta chain) was determined in a study of T cells in Graves' hyperthyroidism and ophthalmopathy. Study results and limitations: Through a model of 13 V-J features, ophthalmopathy was separated from stable hyperthyroidism.

This clonotype was counted at least ten times. No antigen is known for it. Amplified TCR beta CDR3 regions came from RNA transcripts. Carried out on the TCR CDR3, a first-round RT-PCR used the HTBI primer set. MiXCR was run by TCRdb on the multiplex PCR reads, yielding one entry per CDR3 protein. Of a few hundred thousand distinct CDR3 sequences listed, 46% were seen once; the top ten hold around 7.7%. Newly diagnosed hyperthyroidism patients aged 18 to 65 years had disease lasting under 2 months. A patient was excluded if there was uncontrolled infection, other autoimmune disease, pregnancy or lactation. This CDR3 is 15 amino acids long. The germline CDR1 and CDR2 sequences are MGHRA and YSYEKL. V was cut by 1 base and J by 4 bases, with 11 bases left in between.

Sequences were obtained from peripheral blood or thyroid tissue (not recorded which). The receptor was derived from a young woman with Graves' hyperthyroidism. The V gene is TRBV4-1, the J gene TRBJ1-5; the D gene is possibly TRBD1 (5 bases). The CDR3 nucleotides are TGCGCCAGCAGCCAAGCGGACACAGCAAATCAGCCCCAGCATTTT. Translated, it gives CASSQADTANQPQHF.